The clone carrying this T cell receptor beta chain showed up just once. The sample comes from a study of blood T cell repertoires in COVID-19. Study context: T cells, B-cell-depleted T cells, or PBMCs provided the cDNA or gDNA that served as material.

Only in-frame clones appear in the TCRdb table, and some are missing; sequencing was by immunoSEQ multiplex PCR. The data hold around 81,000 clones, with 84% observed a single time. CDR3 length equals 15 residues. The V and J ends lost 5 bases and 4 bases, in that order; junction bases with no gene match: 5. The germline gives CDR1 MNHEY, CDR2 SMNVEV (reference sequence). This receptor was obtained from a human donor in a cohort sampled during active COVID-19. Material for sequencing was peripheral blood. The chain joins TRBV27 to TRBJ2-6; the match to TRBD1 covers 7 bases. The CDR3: CASSDRVGGANVLTF. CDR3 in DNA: TGTGCCAGCAGTGACAGGGTGGGGGGGGCCAACGTCCTGACTTTC.